This is a list of T cell receptor beta chains from one sample in a study of human T cells and chemical hapten exposure. TCRdb used MiXCR to reprocess the 5' RACE reads, holding one entry per CDR3 protein. Here the sample spans 130,000 or so distinct CDR3 sequences, around 4.4% being singletons. Every receptor here comes from a female donor in good health. CDR3s include the opening cysteine and the closing phenylalanine or tryptophan. The order of the fields is CDR3 protein, CDR3 DNA, J gene, clone size, D gene, CDR3 length, V gene. D genes are given only for firm matches. Expanded clones are given a class, and other clones once, few, many or no size at all.

CDR3: CASSLTSLNTEAFF; DNA: TGTGCCAGCAGCTTAACTTCGCTGAACACTGAAGCTTTCTTT; J: TRBJ1-1; size: many; D: .; length: 14; V: TRBV7-2
CDR3: CASSLGRGNFMNTEAFF; DNA: TGTGCCAGCAGCTTAGGCAGGGGAAACTTCATGAACACTGAAGCTTTCTTT; J: TRBJ1-1; size: many; D: .; length: 17; V: TRBV7-9
CDR3: CASSPRLAVPNEQFF; DNA: TGTGCCAGCAGCCCCCGACTAGCGGTCCCCAATGAGCAGTTCTTC; J: TRBJ2-1; size: many; D: TRBD2; length: 15; V: TRBV7-9
CDR3: CASSSWTDMNEKLFF; DNA: TGTGCCAGTAGTTCTTGGACAGACATGAATGAAAAACTGTTTTTT; J: TRBJ1-4; size: many; D: .; length: 15; V: TRBV19
CDR3: CASSNPDRGYYEQYF; DNA: TGCGCCAGCAGCAACCCGGACAGGGGGTACTACGAGCAGTACTTC; J: TRBJ2-7; size: .; D: TRBD1; length: 15; V: TRBV5-1
CDR3: CSVENGLAVTDTQYF; DNA: TGCAGCGTTGAAAACGGACTAGCGGTCACAGATACGCAGTATTTT; J: TRBJ2-3; size: many; D: TRBD2; length: 15; V: TRBV29-1
CDR3: CASSIAGEASTSTDTQYF; DNA: TGTGCCAGTAGTATCGCAGGGGAAGCTTCAACCAGCACAGATACGCAGTATTTT; J: TRBJ2-3; size: .; D: .; length: 18; V: TRBV19
CDR3: CSARVRDTEAFF; DNA: TGCAGTGCTAGAGTCCGGGACACTGAAGCTTTCTTT; J: TRBJ1-1; size: many; D: .; length: 12; V: TRBV20-1
CDR3: CASSPITRRATQYF; DNA: TGTGCCAGCAGCCCGATAACCCGGCGGGCTACGCAGTATTTT; J: TRBJ2-3; size: few; D: .; length: 14; V: TRBV7-2
CDR3: CASRRTSGGPLSTDTQYF; DNA: TGTGCCAGCAGAAGGACTAGCGGTGGACCCCTTAGCACAGATACGCAGTATTTT; J: TRBJ2-3; size: many; D: TRBD2; length: 18; V: TRBV7-9
CDR3: CSVEGSTGTTEAFF; DNA: TGCAGCGTTGAAGGTTCGACGGGGACCACTGAAGCTTTCTTT; J: TRBJ1-1; size: many; D: .; length: 14; V: TRBV29-1
CDR3: CASSVGDRTYEQYF; DNA: TGTGCCAGCAGCGTAGGGGACCGCACCTACGAGCAGTACTTC; J: TRBJ2-7; size: .; D: .; length: 14; V: TRBV9
CDR3: CASSPRTGSYEQYF; DNA: TGTGCCAGCAGTCCGAGAACAGGATCCTACGAGCAGTACTTC; J: TRBJ2-7; size: .; D: .; length: 14; V: TRBV28
CDR3: CAISPGTGSTGELFF; DNA: TGTGCCATCAGTCCCGGGACAGGGAGCACCGGGGAGCTGTTTTTT; J: TRBJ2-2; size: .; D: TRBD1; length: 15; V: TRBV10-3
CDR3: CASSAGGNYNEQFF; DNA: TGTGCCAGCAGCGCAGGGGGGAACTACAATGAGCAGTTCTTC; J: TRBJ2-1; size: many; D: .; length: 14; V: TRBV7-6
CDR3: CASSKRTSGEETQYF; DNA: TGTGCCAGTAGTAAAAGGACTAGCGGAGAAGAGACCCAGTACTTC; J: TRBJ2-5; size: many; D: TRBD2; length: 15; V: TRBV19
CDR3: CASSHPGQESYGYTF; DNA: TGTGCCAGCAGCCACCCGGGACAGGAGAGTTATGGCTACACCTTC; J: TRBJ1-2; size: many; D: TRBD1; length: 15; V: TRBV3-1
CDR3: CASNLAGIDEQFF; DNA: TGTGCCAGCAATTTAGCGGGGATCGATGAGCAGTTCTTC; J: TRBJ2-1; size: many; D: TRBD2; length: 13; V: TRBV6-6
CDR3: CASSSYREKKEKLFF; DNA: TGTGCCAGCAGTTCCTACAGGGAGAAGAAGGAAAAACTGTTTTTT; J: TRBJ1-4; size: many; D: .; length: 15; V: TRBV27
CDR3: CASSQVASGDTAYNEQFF; DNA: TGTGCCAGCAGCCAAGTGGCTAGCGGGGACACAGCCTACAATGAGCAGTTCTTC; J: TRBJ2-1; size: many; D: TRBD2; length: 18; V: TRBV4-2
CDR3: CSARYRAGLVDTQYF; DNA: TGCAGTGCTAGATACCGGGCGGGGCTGGTAGATACGCAGTATTTT; J: TRBJ2-3; size: many; D: .; length: 15; V: TRBV20-1
CDR3: CASQIPSKVTGELFF; DNA: TGTGCCAGCCAGATCCCATCGAAGGTCACCGGGGAGCTGTTTTTT; J: TRBJ2-2; size: many; D: .; length: 15; V: TRBV28
CDR3: CASSPEWGRMNTEAFF; DNA: TGTGCCAGCTCACCAGAATGGGGCAGAATGAACACTGAAGCTTTCTTT; J: TRBJ1-1; size: many; D: .; length: 16; V: TRBV18
CDR3: CASRYWEDQPQHF; DNA: TGTGCCAGCAGGTACTGGGAGGATCAGCCCCAGCATTTT; J: TRBJ1-5; size: many; D: .; length: 13; V: TRBV28
CDR3: CASSLRQHAMNTEAFF; DNA: TGTGCCAGCAGCTTACGACAGCATGCCATGAACACTGAAGCTTTCTTT; J: TRBJ1-1; size: many; D: .; length: 16; V: TRBV7-2
CDR3: CASRPPRGLLFYGYTF; DNA: TGTGCCAGCAGGCCACCCAGGGGGCTTCTGTTCTATGGCTACACCTTC; J: TRBJ1-2; size: many; D: TRBD1; length: 16; V: TRBV12-3/TRBV12-4
CDR3: CSARDRKYQPQHF; DNA: TGCAGTGCCCGGGACAGGAAATATCAGCCCCAGCATTTT; J: TRBJ1-5; size: many; D: TRBD1; length: 13; V: TRBV20-1
CDR3: CASSEQNYGYTF; DNA: TGTGCCAGCAGTGAACAGAACTATGGCTACACCTTC; J: TRBJ1-2; size: many; D: .; length: 12; V: TRBV2
CDR3: CASINRPGQGTGELFF; DNA: TGTGCCAGCATCAATCGTCCGGGACAGGGGACCGGGGAGCTGTTTTTT; J: TRBJ2-2; size: many; D: TRBD1; length: 16; V: TRBV7-2
CDR3: CASSAARTGGSNEKLFF; DNA: TGTGCCAGCAGCGCGGCCCGAACAGGGGGCTCTAATGAAAAACTGTTTTTT; J: TRBJ1-4; size: .; D: TRBD1; length: 17; V: TRBV9
CDR3: CSARDPVRAQPQHF; DNA: TGCAGTGCTAGAGATCCGGTGCGGGCCCAGCCCCAGCATTTT; J: TRBJ1-5; size: many; D: .; length: 14; V: TRBV20-1
CDR3: CASSHLKSGSYEQYF; DNA: TGCGCCAGCAGCCACCTAAAGTCAGGGTCCTACGAGCAGTACTTC; J: TRBJ2-7; size: few; D: .; length: 15; V: TRBV4-1
CDR3: CASSPGPEAFF; DNA: TGTGCCAGCAGTCCCGGGCCTGAAGCTTTCTTT; J: TRBJ1-1; size: many; D: .; length: 11; V: TRBV12-3/TRBV12-4
CDR3: CSAFPGRGTDTQYF; DNA: TGCAGTGCTTTCCCGGGACGAGGCACAGATACGCAGTATTTT; J: TRBJ2-3; size: many; D: .; length: 14; V: TRBV20-1
CDR3: CASSHALGGQFLSGNTIYF; DNA: TGTGCCAGCAGCCATGCGTTGGGGGGCCAGTTTCTTTCTGGAAACACCATATATTTT; J: TRBJ1-3; size: many; D: .; length: 19; V: TRBV7-9
CDR3: CASSFSDGPTYEQYF; DNA: TGTGCCAGCAGCTTCTCCGACGGACCCACCTACGAGCAGTACTTC; J: TRBJ2-7; size: many; D: .; length: 15; V: TRBV9
CDR3: CASSLAAAGGSDTQYF; DNA: TGTGCCAGCAGCTTAGCCGCAGCGGGGGGGTCAGATACGCAGTATTTT; J: TRBJ2-3; size: many; D: TRBD2; length: 16; V: TRBV7-2
CDR3: CSAISPNTGELFF; DNA: TGCAGTGCTATTAGCCCGAACACCGGGGAGCTGTTTTTT; J: TRBJ2-2; size: many; D: .; length: 13; V: TRBV20-1
CDR3: CSARQRESNYGYTF; DNA: TGCAGCGCCCGCCAAAGGGAGAGTAACTATGGCTACACCTTC; J: TRBJ1-2; size: many; D: .; length: 14; V: TRBV29-1
CDR3: CASSLDDGRLDPLHF; DNA: TGTGCCAGCAGCTTAGACGACGGTCGGTTGGATCCCCTCCACTTT; J: TRBJ1-6; size: many; D: .; length: 15; V: TRBV7-9
CDR3: CASSYRGSYEQYF; DNA: TGTGCCAGCAGCTACAGGGGGAGCTACGAGCAGTACTTC; J: TRBJ2-7; size: few; D: TRBD1; length: 13; V: TRBV7-2
CDR3: CASSLSFRGNEKLFF; DNA: TGTGCCAGCAGTCTTAGCTTCAGGGGAAATGAAAAACTGTTTTTT; J: TRBJ1-4; size: many; D: .; length: 15; V: TRBV12-3/TRBV12-4